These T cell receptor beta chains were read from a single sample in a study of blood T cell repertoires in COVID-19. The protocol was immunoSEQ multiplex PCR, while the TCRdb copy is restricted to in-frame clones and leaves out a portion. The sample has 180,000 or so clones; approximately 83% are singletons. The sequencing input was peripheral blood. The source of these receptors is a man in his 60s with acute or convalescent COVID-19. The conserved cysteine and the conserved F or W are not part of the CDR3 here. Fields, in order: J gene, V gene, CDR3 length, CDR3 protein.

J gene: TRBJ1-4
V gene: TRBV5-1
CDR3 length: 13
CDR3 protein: ASSLGGSDNEKLF

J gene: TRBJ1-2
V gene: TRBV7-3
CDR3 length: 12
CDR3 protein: ASSATGGSYGYT

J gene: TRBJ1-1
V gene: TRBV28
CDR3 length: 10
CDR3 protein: ASSFQGSEAF

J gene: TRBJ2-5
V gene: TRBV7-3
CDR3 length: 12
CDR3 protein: ASSPGQPPETQY

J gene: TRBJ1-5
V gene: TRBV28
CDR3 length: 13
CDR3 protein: ASSSGGRLNQPQH

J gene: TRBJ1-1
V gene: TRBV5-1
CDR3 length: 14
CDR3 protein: ASSLNSGTGGLEAF

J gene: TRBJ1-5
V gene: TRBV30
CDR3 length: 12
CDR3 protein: AFKKTQSNQPQH

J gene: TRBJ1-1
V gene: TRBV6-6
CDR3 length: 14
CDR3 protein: ASSPPGRGENIEAF

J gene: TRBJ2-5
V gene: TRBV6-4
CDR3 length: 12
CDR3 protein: ALEEGYFPQTQY

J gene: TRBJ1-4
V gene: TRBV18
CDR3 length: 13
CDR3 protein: ASSPITATNEKLF

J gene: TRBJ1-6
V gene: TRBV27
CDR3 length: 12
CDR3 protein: ASSTTGGNSPLH

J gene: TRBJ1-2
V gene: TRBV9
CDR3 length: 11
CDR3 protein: ASSVDSGYGYT

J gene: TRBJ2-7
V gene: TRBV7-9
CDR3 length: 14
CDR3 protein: ASSLGGGSRIYEQY

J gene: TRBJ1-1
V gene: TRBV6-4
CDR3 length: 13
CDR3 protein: ASRPTGRKNTEAF

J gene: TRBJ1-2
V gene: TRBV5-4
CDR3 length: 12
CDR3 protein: ASSDGDSNYGYT

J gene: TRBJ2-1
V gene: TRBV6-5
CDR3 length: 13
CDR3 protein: ASSYGTGLYNEQF

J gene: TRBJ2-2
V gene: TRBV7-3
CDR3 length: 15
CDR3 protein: ASSLQRGSGSAGELF

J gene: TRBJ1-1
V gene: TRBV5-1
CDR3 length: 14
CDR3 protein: ASSLAGGVGQTEAF

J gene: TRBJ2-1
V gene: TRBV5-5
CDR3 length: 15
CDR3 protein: ASSLRTGGFSYNEQF

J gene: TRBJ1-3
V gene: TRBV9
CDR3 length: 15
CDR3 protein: ASSVDVLGGSGNTIY

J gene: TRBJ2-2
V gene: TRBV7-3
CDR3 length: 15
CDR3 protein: ASSLTRDRVNTGELF

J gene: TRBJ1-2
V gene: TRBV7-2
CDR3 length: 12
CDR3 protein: ASSFRTGDYGYT

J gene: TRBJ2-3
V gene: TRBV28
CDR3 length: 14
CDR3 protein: ASSLNPGQPTDTQY

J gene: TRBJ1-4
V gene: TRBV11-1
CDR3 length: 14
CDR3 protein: ASSLGWGTRGEKLF